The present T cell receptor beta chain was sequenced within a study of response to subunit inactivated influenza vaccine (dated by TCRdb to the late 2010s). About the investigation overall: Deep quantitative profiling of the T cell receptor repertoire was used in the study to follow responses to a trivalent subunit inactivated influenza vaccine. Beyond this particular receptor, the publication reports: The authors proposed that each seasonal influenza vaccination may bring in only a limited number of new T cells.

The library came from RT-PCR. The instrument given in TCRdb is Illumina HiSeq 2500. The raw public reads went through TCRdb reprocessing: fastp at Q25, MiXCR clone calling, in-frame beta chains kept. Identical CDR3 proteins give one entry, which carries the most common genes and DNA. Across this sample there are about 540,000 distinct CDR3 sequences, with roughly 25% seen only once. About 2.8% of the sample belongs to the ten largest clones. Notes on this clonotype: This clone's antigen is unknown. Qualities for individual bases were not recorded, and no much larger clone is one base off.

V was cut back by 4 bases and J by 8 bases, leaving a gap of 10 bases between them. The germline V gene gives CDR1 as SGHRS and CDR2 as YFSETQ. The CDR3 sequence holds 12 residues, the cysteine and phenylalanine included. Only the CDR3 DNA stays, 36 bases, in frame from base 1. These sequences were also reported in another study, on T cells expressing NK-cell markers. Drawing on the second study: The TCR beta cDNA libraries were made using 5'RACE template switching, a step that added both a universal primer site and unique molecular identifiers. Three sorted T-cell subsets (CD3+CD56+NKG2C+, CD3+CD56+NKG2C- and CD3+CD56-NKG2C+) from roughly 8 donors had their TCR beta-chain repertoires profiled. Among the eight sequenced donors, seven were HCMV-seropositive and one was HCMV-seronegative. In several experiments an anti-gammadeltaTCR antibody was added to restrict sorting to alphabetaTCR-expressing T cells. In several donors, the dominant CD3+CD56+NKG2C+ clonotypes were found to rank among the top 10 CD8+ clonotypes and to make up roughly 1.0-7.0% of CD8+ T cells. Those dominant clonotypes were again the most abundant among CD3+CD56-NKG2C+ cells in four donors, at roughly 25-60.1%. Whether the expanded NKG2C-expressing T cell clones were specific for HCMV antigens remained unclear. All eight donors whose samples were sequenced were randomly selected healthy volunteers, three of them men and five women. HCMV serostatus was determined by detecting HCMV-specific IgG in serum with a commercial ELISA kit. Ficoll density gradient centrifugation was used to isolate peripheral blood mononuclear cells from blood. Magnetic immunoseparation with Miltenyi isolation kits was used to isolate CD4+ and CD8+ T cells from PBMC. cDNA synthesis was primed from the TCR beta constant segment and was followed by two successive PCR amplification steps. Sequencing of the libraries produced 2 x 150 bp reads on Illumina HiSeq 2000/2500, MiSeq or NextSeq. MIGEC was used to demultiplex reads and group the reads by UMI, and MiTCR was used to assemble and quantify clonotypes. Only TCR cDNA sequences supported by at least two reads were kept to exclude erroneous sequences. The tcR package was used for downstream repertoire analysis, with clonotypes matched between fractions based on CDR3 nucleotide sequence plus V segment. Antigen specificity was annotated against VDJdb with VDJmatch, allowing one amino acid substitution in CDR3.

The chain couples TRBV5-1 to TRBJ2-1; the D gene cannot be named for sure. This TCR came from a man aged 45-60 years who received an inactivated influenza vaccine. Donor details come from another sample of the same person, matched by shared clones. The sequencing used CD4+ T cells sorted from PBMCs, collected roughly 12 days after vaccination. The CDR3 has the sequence CASSRSRDEQFF. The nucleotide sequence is TGCGCCAGCAGCCGCTCTCGGGATGAGCAGTTCTTC.